This T cell receptor beta chain was captured by sequencing in a study of OX40 agonist ivuxolimab in advanced cancers. Notes on the study in general: The antigens recognized by the expanded peripheral T cells, that is their antigen specificity, were not determined.

By sample share, this clone is medium-sized. What it binds is not known. People who had autoimmune disease history or systemic immunosuppression were excluded. The V gene lost 1 base and the J gene lost 8 bases, with 5 bases spanning the gap. The germline CDR1 and CDR2 sequences are SEHNR and FQNEAQ (reference sequence). The CDR3 sequence is 12 residues long. Sequencing was performed with immunoSEQ multiplex PCR; in TCRdb, only in-frame clones are kept and a portion is missing. In the table there are 15,000 to 20,000 clones, about 82% of which are singletons. Sequences were derived from CD4+ or CD8+ T cells sorted from blood, sampled in a trial of the OX40 agonist ivuxolimab. The source of this sequence is an adult with an advanced solid tumor such as melanoma, head and neck, liver or kidney cancer. The rearrangement uses TRBV7-9 and TRBJ1-4; no clear D. The CDR3, as DNA: TGTGCCAGCAGCTTAGACGGGGAAAAACTGTTTTTT. Its protein is CASSLDGEKLFF. Together with reference TRBV7-9 and TRBJ1-4, the CDR3 gives the full variable domain: DTGVSQNPRHKITKRGQNVTFRCDPISEHNRLYWYRQTLGQGPEFLTYFQNEAQLEKSRLLSDRFSAERPKGSFSTLEIQRTEQGDSAMYLCASSLDGEKLFFGSGTQLSVL.